One and the same sample provided the 27 T cell receptor beta chains below, sequenced in a study of blood T cell repertoires in COVID-19. Sequenced by immunoSEQ multiplex PCR; TCRdb stores in-frame clones only, minus some. The repertoire has about 300,000 clones, approximately 90% of them found once; the top ten carry roughly 2.1%. Sequencing was carried out using peripheral blood. The receptors come from a man between 18 and 35 years old with active or convalescent COVID-19.

The CDR3 DNA reads TGCGCCAGCAGCTCGGACAGGACTTTTAATGAAAAACTGTTTTTT. Its protein product is CASSSDRTFNEKLFF. The chain is built from TRBV5-1 and TRBJ1-4; the match to TRBD1 covers 7 bases. The CDR3 loop spans 15 amino acids. After removal of 3 bases from V and 4 bases from J, the junction contained 6 bases not matched to a gene. Germline assignment: CDR1 SGHRS and CDR2 YFSETQ.

The chain links TRBV7-9 to TRBJ1-1, with TRBD1 as a possible D gene (5 bases). This CDR3 region has 15 residues. V was shortened by 1 base and J by 0 bases, with 9 bases between the two germline ends. In germline, CDR1 is SEHNR, CDR2 FQNEAQ (reference sequence). This chain's CDR3 is CASSLVQAMNTEAFF. DNA of the CDR3: TGTGCCAGCAGCTTAGTACAGGCGATGAACACTGAAGCTTTCTTT.

The chain has TRBV7-3 and TRBJ2-1; D gene ambiguous. Trimming removed 5 bases at V and 5 bases at J, with 19 bases between. The CDR3 spans 16 residues. The germline gives CDR1 SGHTA, CDR2 FQGTGA. Here the CDR3 DNA reads TGTGCCAGCAGCCCGTCGAGTGTCTCGTCGGACAATGAGCAGTTCTTC. It codes for CASSPSSVSSDNEQFF.

This chain uses TRBV21-1 with TRBJ1-5; the D call in the table, TRBD1, was not verified against the DNA. TRBV21-1 is given as a pseudogene. The CDR3 consists of 13 residues. CDR3: CARNRGRGQPQHF. DNA for the CDR3: TGTGCCAGAAACAGGGGGCGCGGTCAGCCCCAGCATTTT.

V is TRBV28 and J is TRBJ2-2; D ambiguous. Trimming took 4 bases from V and 4 from J, leaving 7 bases between them. Germline CDR1 reads MDHEN; CDR2 reads SYDVKM. The CDR3 runs 13 residues. This CDR3 reads CASSSLRTGELFF. The DNA for the CDR3 is TGTGCCAGCAGTTCTCTACGCACCGGGGAGCTGTTTTTT.

This clone was counted once. The chain couples TRBV29-1 to TRBJ2-1; 9 nucleotides line up with TRBD1. The CDR3 has 16 residues. The trim removed 4 bases at V and 4 bases at J, leaving 11 bases unmatched. CDR1 is SQVTM, CDR2 ANQGSEA, per germline. CDR3 sequence reads: CSVGGPRDREYNEQFF. CDR3 sequence (DNA): TGCAGCGTTGGGGGGCCCCGGGACAGGGAATACAATGAGCAGTTCTTC.

The V and J genes are TRBV7-6 and TRBJ1-1, with 8 bases lining up with TRBD1. Germline V CDR1 and CDR2: SGHVS, FNYEAQ. This CDR3 has 16 residues. The ends lost 5 bases at V and 5 bases at J; junction bases unmatched: 13. CDR3 in amino acids: CASSQNADRVETEAFF. As DNA, the CDR3 is TGTGCCAGCAGCCAGAACGCGGACAGGGTTGAGACTGAAGCTTTCTTT.

There are a few counts of this clone. The chain employs TRBV2 and TRBJ2-7, with 10 bases matching TRBD2. The CDR3 totals 13 residues. Germline CDR1 and CDR2: SNHLY and FYNNEI. Germline trimming cut 3 bases from V and 7 bases from J; bases unmatched to any gene: 3. CDR3 amino acids: CASSELLAGEQYF. The CDR3 bases are TGTGCCAGCAGTGAGCTACTAGCGGGAGAGCAGTACTTC.

This chain links TRBV4-3 with TRBJ1-2; 7 nucleotides line up with TRBD1. The CDR3 is 16 amino acids. CDR1 LGHNA and CDR2 YSLEER come from the germline V gene. Trimming cost V 0 bases and J 2 bases; bases outside gene matches: 6. The CDR3 coding sequence is TGCGCCAGCAGCCAAGAGATAGGGGGCAAAAACTATGGCTACACCTTC. Protein: CASSQEIGGKNYGYTF.

V gene TRBV3-1 (or the pseudogene TRBV3-2) combines with J gene TRBJ2-3; the match to TRBD2 covers 9 bases. Germline loops: CDR1 LGHDT, CDR2 YNNKEL (reference sequence). V dropped 1 base and J dropped 8; count of bases not matched to a gene: 4. The CDR3 consists of 14 residues. For the CDR3, the DNA is TGTGCCAGCAGCCAAGGTATAGCGGGAGTTACGCAGTATTTT. Translating it yields CASSQGIAGVTQYF.

The rearrangement links TRBV18 to TRBJ2-7; maybe TRBD1 (6 bases). Between the trimmed V and J ends, which lost 3 bases and 0 bases, there was a span of 6 bases. The CDR3 has 13 amino acids. CDR1 and CDR2 from the germline V gene are KGHSH and LQKENI. In DNA, the CDR3 is TGTGCCAGCTCACCGGGACACTCCTACGAGCAGTACTTC. This translates into CASSPGHSYEQYF.

The chain employs TRBV15 and TRBJ2-2; 8 bases are shared with TRBD1. The CDR3 has 16 residues. The germline gives CDR1 LNHNV, CDR2 YYDKDF (reference sequence). The V gene end was trimmed by 3 bases and the J gene end by 5 bases; junction bases not matched to a gene: 8. Here the CDR3 reads CATSSRGQGITGELFF. The CDR3 DNA reads TGTGCCACCAGCAGCCGCGGACAGGGAATAACCGGGGAGCTGTTTTTT.

J is TRBJ1-2 and V is TRBV7-2, with D perhaps matching TRBD1 (6 bases). The CDR3 is 13 residues long. CDR1 is SGHTA, CDR2 FQGNSA, per germline. Trimming stripped 8 bases from V and 5 bases from J, with 15 bases between. The CDR3 loop reads CASRSGGPYGYTF. CDR3 nucleotides: TGTGCCAGCCGATCGGGGGGGCCGTATGGCTACACCTTC. The whole variable domain, remainder taken from reference TRBV7-2 and TRBJ1-2, is GAGVSQSPSNKVTEKGKDVELRCDPISGHTALYWYRQSLGQGLEFLIYFQGNSAPDKSGLPSDRFSAERTGGSVSTLTIQRTQQEDSAVYLCASRSGGPYGYTFGSGTRLTVV.

This clone was observed a few times. This rearrangement joins TRBV3-1 (or the pseudogene TRBV3-2) to TRBJ2-2, with 11 positions matching TRBD1. CDR3 length: 16 residues. V gave up 2 bases and J gave up 4 bases; unmatched junction bases: 3. CDR1 LGHDT and CDR2 YNNKEL come from the germline V gene (reference sequence). CDR3 sequence (DNA): TGTGCCAGCAGCCAAAGGGACAGGGGGTTCACCGGGGAGCTGTTTTTT. As protein: CASSQRDRGFTGELFF.

The chain joins TRBV9 to TRBJ2-3, with 9 bases aligning to TRBD2. The CDR3 extends over 17 amino acids. Germline CDR1 reads SGDLS; CDR2 reads YYNGEE. Trimming cost V 0 bases and J 3 bases; bases outside gene matches: 8. The CDR3 sequence: CASSVGLAGDGTDTQYF. CDR3 DNA: TGTGCCAGCAGCGTAGGATTAGCGGGAGATGGTACAGATACGCAGTATTTT.

The table lists this clone with a few counts. The chain links TRBV2 to TRBJ2-2, with a possible D match to TRBD2 (6 bases). V was cut by 6 bases and J by 4 bases, with 12 bases left in between. The length of the CDR3 is 14 residues. The germline V gene has CDR1 SNHLY and CDR2 FYNNEI. DNA of the CDR3: TGTGCCAGCAGGGCGGGACTTATCACCGGGGAGCTGTTTTTT. This codes for CASRAGLITGELFF.

This rearrangement joins TRBV28 to TRBJ2-7; 10 nucleotides match TRBD1. J was trimmed by 5 bases and V by 1 base; bases with no gene match: 23. Germline V lookup: CDR1 MDHEN, CDR2 SYDVKM. The length of the CDR3 is 21 residues. The CDR3 spells CASSLSTFKRTGGSRADEQYF. The DNA for the CDR3 is TGTGCCAGCAGTTTATCCACCTTTAAACGGACAGGGGGGAGTAGAGCCGACGAGCAGTACTTC.

This rearrangement joins TRBV11-2 to TRBJ1-6; 7 bases line up with TRBD1. CDR1 and CDR2 (germline): SGHAT, FQNNGV. V lost 6 bases to trimming and J lost 8 bases; unmatched junction nucleotides: 4. This CDR3 is 13 amino acids long. CDR3 residues: CASRTGKDSPLHF. The CDR3, as DNA: TGTGCCAGCAGGACAGGGAAGGATTCACCCCTCCACTTT.

The sample holds one count of this clone. This chain joins TRBV28 and TRBJ1-2, with 7 bases that match TRBD1. The germline V gene encodes CDR1 MDHEN and CDR2 SYDVKM. The CDR3 has 14 residues. Germline trimming cut 11 bases from V and 5 bases from J; bases unmatched to any gene: 14. The CDR3 region has the DNA TGTGCCGGGTCGCGGAGGGGGCAATATTATGGCTACACCTTC. Its translation: CAGSRRGQYYGYTF.

J is TRBJ2-1 and V is TRBV27; 8 nucleotides align to TRBD2. The CDR3 is 16 amino acids. The trim removed 5 bases at V and 3 bases at J, leaving 9 bases unmatched. Germline V gene data show CDR1 as MNHEY and CDR2 as SMNVEV (reference sequence). The CDR3 loop reads CASSRPLAGNYNEQFF. CDR3 in DNA: TGTGCCAGCAGTCGCCCTTTAGCGGGGAACTACAATGAGCAGTTCTTC.

The chain links TRBV6-5 to TRBJ1-5, with D possibly TRBD1 on 6 matching bases. The germline CDR1 and CDR2 sequences are MNHEY and SVGAGI. Trimming left V 5 bases short and J 7 bases short, with 12 bases between. The CDR3 is 13 residues long. Here the CDR3 reads CASSPQGGQPQHF. Here the CDR3 DNA reads TGTGCCAGCAGTCCACAGGGAGGGCAGCCCCAGCATTTT.

A note on this clone: A much larger clone is a single base away; this may be a read error. This rearrangement joins TRBV25-1 to TRBJ2-7; 12 bases fit TRBD1. Germline V gives CDR1 MGHDK, CDR2 SYGVNS. This CDR3 has 18 amino acids. CDR3 bases: TGTGCCGGCAGCCGGCAGGGGACAGGGGGCTTGGTTACCTACGAGCAGTACTTC. This codes for CAGSRQGTGGLVTYEQYF.

This clone was seen a single time. CDR3 coding DNA: TGTGCCGGACAGGAGAACACTGAAGCTTTCTTT. Its translation is CAGQENTEAFF. The V gene is TRBV25-1, the J gene TRBJ1-1, with 7 bases fitting TRBD1. CDR1 MGHDK and CDR2 SYGVNS come from the germline V gene. The junction had 1 base not matched to a gene; V was cut back by 11 bases and J by 1 base. CDR3 length: 11 amino acids.

The rearrangement joins TRBV28 to TRBJ2-2; 10 bases are shared with TRBD1. The CDR3 is made up of 18 amino acids. J was trimmed by 5 bases and V by 6 bases; bases with no gene match: 15. The germline V gene has CDR1 MDHEN and CDR2 SYDVKM. The CDR3 here is CASSTPAWTGGATGELFF. The DNA of the CDR3 is TGTGCCAGCAGCACCCCCGCATGGACAGGGGGTGCGACCGGGGAGCTGTTTTTT. The whole variable domain, remainder taken from reference TRBV28 and TRBJ2-2, is DVKVTQSSRYLVKRTGEKVFLECVQDMDHENMFWYRQDPGLGLRLIYFSYDVKMKEKGDIPEGYSVSREKKERFSLILESASTNQTSMYLCASSTPAWTGGATGELFFGEGSRLTVL.

Worth noting for this clone: The junction departs from the called germline gene at one end, perhaps through a read error. The rearrangement links TRBV7-9 to TRBJ1-3, with D hard to call. The germline gives CDR1 SEHNR, CDR2 FQNEAQ (reference sequence). The CDR3 totals 16 residues. This chain's CDR3 is CASSQARGDSGNTIYF. CDR3 sequence (DNA): TGTGCAAGCAGTCAAGCCCGGGGTGACTCTGGAAACACCATATATTTT.

This chain uses TRBV5-1 with TRBJ1-1; D remains ambiguous. The CDR3 totals 14 residues. V was clipped by 2 bases and J by 2 bases, with 10 bases between them. Germline CDR1 is SGHRS and CDR2 is YFSETQ. The CDR3 nucleotides are TGCGCCAGCAGCTTTGACAAGACCAACACTGAAGCTTTCTTT. As protein: CASSFDKTNTEAFF.

V gene TRBV12-5 combines with J gene TRBJ2-3, with 9 bases aligning to TRBD2. The CDR3 has 16 amino acids. The ends lost 0 bases at V and 4 bases at J; junction bases unmatched: 5. Germline CDR1 is LGHNT and CDR2 is FRNRAP. CDR3 DNA: TGTGCTAGTGGTTTGGTAGCACTAGCGGGCGCAGATACGCAGTATTTT. Protein product: CASGLVALAGADTQYF.